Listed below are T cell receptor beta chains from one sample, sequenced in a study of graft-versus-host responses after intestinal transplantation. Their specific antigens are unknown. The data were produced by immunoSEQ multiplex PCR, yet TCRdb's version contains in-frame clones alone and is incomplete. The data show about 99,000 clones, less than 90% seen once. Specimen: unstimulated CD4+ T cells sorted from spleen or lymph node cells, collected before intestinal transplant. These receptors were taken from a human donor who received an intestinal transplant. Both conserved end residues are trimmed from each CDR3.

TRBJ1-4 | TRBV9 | ASSALTGGPEKLF
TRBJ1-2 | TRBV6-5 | ASSYSTGMGYGYT
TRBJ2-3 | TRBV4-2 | ASSLSGDTQY
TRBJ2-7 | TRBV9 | ASSRSGRAFDEQY
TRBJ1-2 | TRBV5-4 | ASSSGQGNYGYT
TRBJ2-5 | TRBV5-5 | ASSLETTGARETQY
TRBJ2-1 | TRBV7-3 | ASSPLAGGPEEQF
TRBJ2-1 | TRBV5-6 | ASSPRGVSSYNEQF
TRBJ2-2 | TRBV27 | ASSGQGINGELF
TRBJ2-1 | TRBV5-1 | ASSLATGGGYEQF
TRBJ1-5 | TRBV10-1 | ASKTGPNQPQH
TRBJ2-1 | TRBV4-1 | ASSHPLVERGRYNEQF
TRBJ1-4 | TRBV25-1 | ASSPRVAMPPEAGKLF
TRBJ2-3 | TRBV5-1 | ASSSGRAYLDTQY
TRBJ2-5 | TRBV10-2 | ASRSGTEVRATQY
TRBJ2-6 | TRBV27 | ASSPRGRGANVLT
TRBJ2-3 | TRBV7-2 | ASSLLAGETDTQY
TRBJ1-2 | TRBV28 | ASKLEGQPRANYGYT